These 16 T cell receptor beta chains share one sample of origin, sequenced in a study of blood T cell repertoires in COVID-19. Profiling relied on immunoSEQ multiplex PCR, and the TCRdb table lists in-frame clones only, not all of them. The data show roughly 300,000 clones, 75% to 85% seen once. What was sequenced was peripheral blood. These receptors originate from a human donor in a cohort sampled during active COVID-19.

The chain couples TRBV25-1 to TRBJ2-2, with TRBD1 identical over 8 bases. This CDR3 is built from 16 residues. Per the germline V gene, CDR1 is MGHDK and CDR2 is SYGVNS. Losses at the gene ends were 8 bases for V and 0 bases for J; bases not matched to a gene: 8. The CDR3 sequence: CASRRDRPSNTGELFF. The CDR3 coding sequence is TGTGCCAGCCGGCGGGACAGGCCTTCGAACACCGGGGAGCTGTTTTTT.

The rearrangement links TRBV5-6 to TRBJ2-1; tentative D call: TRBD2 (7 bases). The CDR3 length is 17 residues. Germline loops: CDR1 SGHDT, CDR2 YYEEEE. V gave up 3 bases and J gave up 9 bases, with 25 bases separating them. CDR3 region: CASSYAQTRGGGGEQFF. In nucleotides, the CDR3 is TGTGCCAGCAGCTATGCCCAAACTCGCGGGGGAGGGGGTGAGCAGTTCTTC.

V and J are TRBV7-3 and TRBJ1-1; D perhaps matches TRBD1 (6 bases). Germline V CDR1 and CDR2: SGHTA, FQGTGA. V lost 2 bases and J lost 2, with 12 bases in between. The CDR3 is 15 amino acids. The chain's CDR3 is CASSLSVDSNTEAFF. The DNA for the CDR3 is TGTGCCAGCAGCTTATCGGTGGACAGCAACACTGAAGCTTTCTTT.

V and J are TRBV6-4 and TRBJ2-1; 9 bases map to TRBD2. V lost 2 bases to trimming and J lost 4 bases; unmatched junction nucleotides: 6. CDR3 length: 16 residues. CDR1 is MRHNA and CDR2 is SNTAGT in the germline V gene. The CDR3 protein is CASSDPGLAPYNEQFF. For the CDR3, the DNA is TGTGCCAGCAGTGACCCGGGACTAGCCCCTTACAATGAGCAGTTCTTC.

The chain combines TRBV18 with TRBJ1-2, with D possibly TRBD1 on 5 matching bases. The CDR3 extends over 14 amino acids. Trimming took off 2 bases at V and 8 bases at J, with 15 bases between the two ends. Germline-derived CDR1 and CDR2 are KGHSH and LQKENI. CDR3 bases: TGTGCCAGCTCACCATCGACCAAAACAGGCGGCTACACCTTC. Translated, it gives CASSPSTKTGGYTF. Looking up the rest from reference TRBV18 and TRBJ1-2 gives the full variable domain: NAGVMQNPRHLVRRRGQEARLRCSPMKGHSHVYWYRQLPEEGLKFMVYLQKENIIDESGMPKERFSAEFPKEGPSILRIQQVVRGDSAAYFCASSPSTKTGGYTFGSGTRLTVV.

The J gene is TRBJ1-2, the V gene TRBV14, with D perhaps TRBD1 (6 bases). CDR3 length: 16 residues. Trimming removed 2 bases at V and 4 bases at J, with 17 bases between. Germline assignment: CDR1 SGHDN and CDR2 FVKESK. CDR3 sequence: CASSQIPTGRFYGYTF. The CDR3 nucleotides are TGTGCCAGCAGCCAAATCCCGACAGGACGTTTCTATGGCTACACCTTC.

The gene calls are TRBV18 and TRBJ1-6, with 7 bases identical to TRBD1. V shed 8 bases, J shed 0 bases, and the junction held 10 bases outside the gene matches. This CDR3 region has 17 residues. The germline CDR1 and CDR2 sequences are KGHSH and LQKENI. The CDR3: CASRGQSPSSYNSPLHF. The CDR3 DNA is TGTGCCAGCCGGGGACAGAGCCCGAGCTCCTATAATTCACCCCTCCACTTT.

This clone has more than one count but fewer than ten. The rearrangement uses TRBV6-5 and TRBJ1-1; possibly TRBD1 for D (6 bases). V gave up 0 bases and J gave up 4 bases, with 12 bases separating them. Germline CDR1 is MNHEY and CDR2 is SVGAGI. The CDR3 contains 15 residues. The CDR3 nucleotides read TGTGCCAGCAGTTACTCGTACAGGGTGAGCACTGAAGCTTTCTTT. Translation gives CASSYSYRVSTEAFF.

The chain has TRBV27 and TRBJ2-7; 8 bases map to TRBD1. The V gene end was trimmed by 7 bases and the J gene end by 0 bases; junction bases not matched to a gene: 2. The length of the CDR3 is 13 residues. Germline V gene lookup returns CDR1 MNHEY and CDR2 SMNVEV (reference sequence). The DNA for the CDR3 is TGTGCCAGCAAGCAGGGGGCCTCCTACGAGCAGTACTTC. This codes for CASKQGASYEQYF.

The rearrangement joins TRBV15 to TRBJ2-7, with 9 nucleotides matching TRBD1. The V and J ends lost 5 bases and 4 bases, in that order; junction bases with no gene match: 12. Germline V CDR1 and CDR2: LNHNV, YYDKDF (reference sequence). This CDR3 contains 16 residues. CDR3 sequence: CATSRRTGAVGYEQYF. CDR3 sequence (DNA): TGTGCCACCAGCCGAAGGACAGGGGCCGTCGGGTACGAGCAGTACTTC.

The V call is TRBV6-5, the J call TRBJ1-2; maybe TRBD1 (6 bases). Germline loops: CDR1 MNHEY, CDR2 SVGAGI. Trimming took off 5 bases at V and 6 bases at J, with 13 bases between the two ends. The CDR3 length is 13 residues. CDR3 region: CASSPLWTDGYTF. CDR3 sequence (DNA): TGTGCCAGCAGTCCGTTATGGACAGATGGCTACACCTTC.

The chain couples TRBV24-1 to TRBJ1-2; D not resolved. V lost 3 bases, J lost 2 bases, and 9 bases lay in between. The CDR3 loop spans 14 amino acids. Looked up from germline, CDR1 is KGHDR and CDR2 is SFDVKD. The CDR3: CATSDPSSNYGYTF. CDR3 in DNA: TGTGCCACCAGTGATCCCTCGTCCAACTATGGCTACACCTTC.

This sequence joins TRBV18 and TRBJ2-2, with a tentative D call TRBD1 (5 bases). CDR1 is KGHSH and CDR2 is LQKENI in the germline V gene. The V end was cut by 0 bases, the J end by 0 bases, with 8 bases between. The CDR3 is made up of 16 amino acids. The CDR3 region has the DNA TGTGCCAGCTCACCACCAAGCAGGGCGAACACCGGGGAGCTGTTTTTT. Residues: CASSPPSRANTGELFF.

This chain's CDR3 is CASSYPSQGPYNEQFF. CDR3 DNA sequence: TGTGCCAGCAGTTATCCTAGCCAAGGCCCCTACAATGAGCAGTTCTTC. The chain links TRBV27 to TRBJ2-1, with D perhaps TRBD2 (5 bases). This CDR3 has 16 residues. Trimming cost V 4 bases and J 2 bases, with 15 bases left between them. The germline V gene has CDR1 MNHEY and CDR2 SMNVEV (reference sequence).

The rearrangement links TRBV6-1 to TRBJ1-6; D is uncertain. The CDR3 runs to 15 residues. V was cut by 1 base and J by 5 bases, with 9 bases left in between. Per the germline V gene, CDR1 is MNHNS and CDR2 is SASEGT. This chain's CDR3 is CASSEGPGDNSPLHF. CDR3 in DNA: TGTGCCAGCAGTGAAGGTCCAGGTGATAATTCACCCCTCCACTTT.

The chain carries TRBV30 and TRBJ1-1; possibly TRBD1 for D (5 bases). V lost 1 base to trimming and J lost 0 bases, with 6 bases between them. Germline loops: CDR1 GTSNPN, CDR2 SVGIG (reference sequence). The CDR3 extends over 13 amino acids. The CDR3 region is CAWSEGLNTEAFF. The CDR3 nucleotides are TGTGCCTGGAGTGAGGGGTTGAACACTGAAGCTTTCTTT. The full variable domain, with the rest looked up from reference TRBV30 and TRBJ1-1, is SQTIHQWPATLVQPVGSPLSLECTVEGTSNPNLYWYRQAAGRGLQLLFYSVGIGQISSEVPQNLSASRPQDRQFILSSKKLLLSDSGFYLCAWSEGLNTEAFFGQGTRLTVV.